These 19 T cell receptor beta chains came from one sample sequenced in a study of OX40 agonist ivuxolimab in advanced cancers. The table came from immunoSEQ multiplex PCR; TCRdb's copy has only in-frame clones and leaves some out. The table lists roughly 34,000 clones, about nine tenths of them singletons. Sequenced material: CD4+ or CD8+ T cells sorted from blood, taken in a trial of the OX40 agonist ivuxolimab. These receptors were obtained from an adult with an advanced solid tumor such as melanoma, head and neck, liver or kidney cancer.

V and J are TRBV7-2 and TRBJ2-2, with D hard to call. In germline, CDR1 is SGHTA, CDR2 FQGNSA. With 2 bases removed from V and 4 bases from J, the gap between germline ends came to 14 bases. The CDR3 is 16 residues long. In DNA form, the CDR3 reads TGTGCCAGCAGCTTATTGCAGATCGCTAGCACCGGGGAGCTGTTTTTT. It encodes CASSLLQIASTGELFF.

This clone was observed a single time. In DNA, the CDR3 is TGCGCCAGCAGCTTGGATATTATTAGCTACGAGCAGTACTTC. Translating gives CASSLDIISYEQYF. V is TRBV5-1 and J is TRBJ2-7, with D uncertain. Trimming took 0 bases from V and 3 from J, leaving 10 bases between them. Germline V gene sequence: CDR1 SGHRS, CDR2 YFSETQ. The CDR3 has 14 amino acids. The variable domain in full, with the rest retrieved from reference TRBV5-1 and TRBJ2-7, is KAGVTQTPRYLIKTRGQQVTLSCSPISGHRSVSWYQQTPGQGLQFLFEYFSETQRNKGNFPGRFSGRQFSNSRSEMNVSTLELGDSALYLCASSLDIISYEQYFGPGTRLTVT.

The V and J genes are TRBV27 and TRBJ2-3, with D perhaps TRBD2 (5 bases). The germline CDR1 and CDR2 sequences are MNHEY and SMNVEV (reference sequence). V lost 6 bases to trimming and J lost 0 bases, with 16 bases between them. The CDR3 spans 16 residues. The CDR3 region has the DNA TGTGCCAGCAGCTCCAGCCAGCGGCTAAGCACAGATACGCAGTATTTT. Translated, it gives CASSSSQRLSTDTQYF.

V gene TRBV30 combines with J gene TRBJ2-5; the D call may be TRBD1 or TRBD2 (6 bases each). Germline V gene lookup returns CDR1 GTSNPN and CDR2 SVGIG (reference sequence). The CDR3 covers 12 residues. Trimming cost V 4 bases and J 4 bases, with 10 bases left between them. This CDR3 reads CAWNGGGETQYF. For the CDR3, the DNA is TGTGCCTGGAATGGAGGGGGAGAGACCCAGTACTTC.

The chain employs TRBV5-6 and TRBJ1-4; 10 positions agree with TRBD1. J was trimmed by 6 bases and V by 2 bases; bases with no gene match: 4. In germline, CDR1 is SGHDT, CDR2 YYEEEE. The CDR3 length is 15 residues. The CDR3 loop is CASSFTGTGDEKLFF. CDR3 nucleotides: TGTGCCAGCAGCTTTACCGGGACAGGGGATGAAAAACTGTTTTTT.

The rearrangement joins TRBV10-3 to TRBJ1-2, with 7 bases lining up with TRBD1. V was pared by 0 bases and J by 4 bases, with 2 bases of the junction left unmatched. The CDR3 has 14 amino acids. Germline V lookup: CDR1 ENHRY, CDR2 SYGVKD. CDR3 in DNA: TGTGCCATCAGTGAGTCGAAGGGGGCCTATGGCTACACCTTC. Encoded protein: CAISESKGAYGYTF.

CDR3 loop: CASSYSHRMNTEAFF. The CDR3, as DNA: TGTGCCAGCAGTTACTCACATAGGATGAACACTGAAGCTTTCTTT. This chain uses TRBV6-5 with TRBJ1-1; no firm D call. The CDR3 sequence is 15 residues long. V shed 0 bases and J shed 0 bases, with 8 bases lying between them. CDR1 is MNHEY and CDR2 is SVGAGI in the germline V gene.

This CDR3 reads CASSLPVQAYRGQETQYF. The DNA for the CDR3 is TGCGCCAGCAGCTTGCCCGTACAAGCATACAGGGGCCAAGAGACCCAGTACTTC. The chain combines TRBV5-1 with TRBJ2-5; 7 bases fit TRBD1. This CDR3 has 18 residues. Germline assignment: CDR1 SGHRS and CDR2 YFSETQ. V trimming: 1 base; J trimming: 1 base; junction bases outside the gene matches: 13.

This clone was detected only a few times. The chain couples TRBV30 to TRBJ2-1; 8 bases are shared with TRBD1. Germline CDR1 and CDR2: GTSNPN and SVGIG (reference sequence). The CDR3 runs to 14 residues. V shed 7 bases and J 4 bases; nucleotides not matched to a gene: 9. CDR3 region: CASSETGDYNEQFF. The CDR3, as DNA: TGTGCCTCCTCGGAGACAGGGGATTACAATGAGCAGTTCTTC. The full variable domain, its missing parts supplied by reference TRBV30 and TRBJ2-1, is SQTIHQWPATLVQPVGSPLSLECTVEGTSNPNLYWYRQAAGRGLQLLFYSVGIGQISSEVPQNLSASRPQDRQFILSSKKLLLSDSGFYLCASSETGDYNEQFFGPGTRLTVL.

The CDR3 sequence: CASRRQGSYEQYF. The CDR3 DNA is TGTGCCAGCCGTAGACAGGGGTCCTACGAGCAGTACTTC. This sequence joins TRBV28 and TRBJ2-7; the match to TRBD1 covers 8 bases. The CDR3 covers 13 residues. Germline V gives CDR1 MDHEN, CDR2 SYDVKM. Germline trimming cut 8 bases from V and 1 base from J; bases unmatched to any gene: 4.

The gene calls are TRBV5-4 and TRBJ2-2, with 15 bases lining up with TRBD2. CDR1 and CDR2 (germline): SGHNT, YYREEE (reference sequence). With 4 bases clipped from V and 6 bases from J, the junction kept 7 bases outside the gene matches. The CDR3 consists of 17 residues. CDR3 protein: CASSTGLAGGTSGELFF. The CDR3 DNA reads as TGTGCCAGCAGCACCGGACTAGCGGGGGGGACTTCCGGGGAGCTGTTTTTT. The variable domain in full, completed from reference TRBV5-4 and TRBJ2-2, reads ETGVTQSPTHLIKTRGQQVTLRCSSQSGHNTVSWYQQALGQGPQFIFQYYREEENGRGNFPPRFSGLQFPNYSSELNVNALELDDSALYLCASSTGLAGGTSGELFFGEGSRLTVL.

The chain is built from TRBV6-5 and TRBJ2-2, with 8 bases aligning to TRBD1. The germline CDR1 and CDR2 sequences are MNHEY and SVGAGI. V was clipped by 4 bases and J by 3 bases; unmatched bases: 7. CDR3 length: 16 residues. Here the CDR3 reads CASSSTGATDTGELFF. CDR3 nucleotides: TGTGCCAGCAGTTCGACAGGGGCGACGGACACCGGGGAGCTGTTTTTT.

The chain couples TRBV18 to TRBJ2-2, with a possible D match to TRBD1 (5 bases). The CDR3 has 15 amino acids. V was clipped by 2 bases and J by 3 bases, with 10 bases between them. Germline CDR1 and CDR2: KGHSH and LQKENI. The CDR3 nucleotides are TGTGCCAGCTCACCAGACAGTCTCTACACCGGGGAGCTGTTTTTT. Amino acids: CASSPDSLYTGELFF. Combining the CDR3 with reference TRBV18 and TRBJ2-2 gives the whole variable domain NAGVMQNPRHLVRRRGQEARLRCSPMKGHSHVYWYRQLPEEGLKFMVYLQKENIIDESGMPKERFSAEFPKEGPSILRIQQVVRGDSAAYFCASSPDSLYTGELFFGEGSRLTVL.

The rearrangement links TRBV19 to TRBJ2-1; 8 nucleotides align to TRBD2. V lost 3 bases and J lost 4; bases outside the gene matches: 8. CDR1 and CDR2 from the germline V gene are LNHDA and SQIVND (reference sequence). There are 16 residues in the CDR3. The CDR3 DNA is TGTGCCAGTAGTATTGGGCTAGCGGGCAAGTACAATGAGCAGTTCTTC. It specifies CASSIGLAGKYNEQFF.

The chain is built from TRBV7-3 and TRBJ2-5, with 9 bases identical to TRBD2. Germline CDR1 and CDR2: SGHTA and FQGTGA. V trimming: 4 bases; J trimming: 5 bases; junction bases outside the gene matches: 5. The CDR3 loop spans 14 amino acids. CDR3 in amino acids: CASSSSGVGETQYF. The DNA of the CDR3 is TGTGCCAGCAGCTCTAGCGGGGTGGGGGAGACCCAGTACTTC. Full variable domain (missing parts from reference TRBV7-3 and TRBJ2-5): GAGVSQTPSNKVTEKGKYVELRCDPISGHTALYWYRQSLGQGPEFLIYFQGTGAADDSGLPNDRFFAVRPEGSVSTLKIQRTERGDSAVYLCASSSSGVGETQYFGPGTRLLVL.

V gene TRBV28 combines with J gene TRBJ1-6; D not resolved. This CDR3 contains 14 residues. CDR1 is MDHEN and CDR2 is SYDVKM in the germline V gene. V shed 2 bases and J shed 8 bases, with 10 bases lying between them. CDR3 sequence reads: CASSLGRSYSPLHF. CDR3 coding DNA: TGTGCCAGCAGTTTAGGGAGGTCCTATTCACCCCTCCACTTT.

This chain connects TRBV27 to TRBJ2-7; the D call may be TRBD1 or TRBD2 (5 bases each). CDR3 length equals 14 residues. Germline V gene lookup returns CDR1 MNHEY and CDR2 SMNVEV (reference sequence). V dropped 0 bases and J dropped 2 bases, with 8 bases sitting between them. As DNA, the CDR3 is TGTGCCAGCAGTTTATCTAGGGGACCCTACGAGCAGTACTTC. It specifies CASSLSRGPYEQYF.

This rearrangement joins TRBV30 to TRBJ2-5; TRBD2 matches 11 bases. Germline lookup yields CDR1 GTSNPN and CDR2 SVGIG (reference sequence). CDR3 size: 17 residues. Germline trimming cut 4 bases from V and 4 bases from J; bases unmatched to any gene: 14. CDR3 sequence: CAWTITHGTSGGETQYF. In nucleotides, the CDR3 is TGTGCCTGGACCATCACCCACGGGACTAGCGGAGGAGAGACCCAGTACTTC.

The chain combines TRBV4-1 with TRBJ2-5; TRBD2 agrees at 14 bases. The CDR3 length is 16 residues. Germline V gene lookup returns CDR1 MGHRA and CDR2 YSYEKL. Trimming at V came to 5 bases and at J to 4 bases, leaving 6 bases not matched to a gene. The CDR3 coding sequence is TGCGCCAGCAGCTCCCCCGGGACTAGCGGGAGAGAGACCCAGTACTTC. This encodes CASSSPGTSGRETQYF.